This entry is about one T cell receptor beta chain. The antigen is undetermined. This record belongs to a study of cytomegalovirus exposure and HLA in healthy donors. Findings and caveats of the study: Data from an earlier analysis indicated that most TCR beta V segments were productive either about 87% or about 30% of the time. TCR beta V- and J-gene trimming was later associated with a missense DCLRE1C variant. The likely explanation for a cluster of highly shared sequence variants was sequencing artifact. Most TCR sequences were rare, but some public TCRs occurred in many donors.

Primers included in the PCR were 60 Vbeta and 13 Jbeta primers. Measured with immunoSEQ multiplex PCR; TCRdb has only the in-frame clones, and not every one. The sample yields about 160,000 clones, approximately 80% seen once. The CDR3 contains 15 residues. The ends lost 6 bases at V and 2 bases at J; junction bases unmatched: 6. The germline gives CDR1 MNHNS, CDR2 SASEGT. This sequence originates from a man younger than 40 in good health and CMV-seropositive. The specimen sequenced was PBMCs. The chain joins TRBV6-1 to TRBJ2-7; 11 positions agree with TRBD2. CDR3 in amino acids: CASSVLAGDTYEQYF. Here the CDR3 DNA reads TGTGCCAGCAGCGTACTAGCGGGGGACACCTACGAGCAGTACTTC.